This T cell receptor beta chain was recovered during a study of blood T cell repertoires in COVID-19. Study-level background: The origin of the acute and convalescent COVID-19 samples was the United States, Italy and Spain. In each case, the material was cDNA or gDNA derived from T cells, B-cell-depleted T cells, or PBMCs.

As processed by the authors: Amplified reference gene primers provided the basis for estimating nucleated cell counts. The protocol was immunoSEQ multiplex PCR, while the TCRdb copy is restricted to in-frame clones and leaves out a portion. Clone size and the V and J calls come from that table; the DNA yielded D and trimming. The sample consists of fewer than 200,000 clones, less than 85% of them appearing once. This CDR3 is built from 17 residues. Germline lookup yields CDR1 KGHDR and CDR2 SFDVKD. V dropped 4 bases and J dropped 7 bases, with 24 bases sitting between them. This clone was detected once.

The rearrangement joins TRBV24-1 to TRBJ2-5; D not resolved. The sequence came from a woman over 75 with acute or convalescent COVID-19. The sample taken for sequencing was peripheral blood. CDR3 amino acids: CATSDHTVSLEKGTQYF. In nucleotides, the CDR3 is TGTGCCACCAGTGACCATACAGTTTCCCTCGAAAAAGGGACCCAGTACTTC.